The rows below give T cell receptor beta chains drawn from one sample of a study of blood T cell repertoires in COVID-19. Generated by immunoSEQ multiplex PCR, the TCRdb table keeps only in-frame clones and is missing some. This sample yields 390,000 or so clones, of which around four fifths are seen a single time; roughly 5.1% belongs to the top ten. Sequenced sample: PBMCs or T cells enriched from blood (not recorded which). The receptors originated from a woman aged 45 to 65 who had recovered from COVID-19. The CDR3 runs from the conserved cysteine through the conserved F or W. The D gene is left open where the match is weak. Clone size is stated in some rows and not others, as once, few, many or a class when expanded.

J gene: TRBJ1-2
clone size: -
D gene: TRBD1
V gene: TRBV14
CDR3 protein: CASSRGHVQGYTF
CDR3 DNA: TGTGCCAGCAGCAGGGGGCATGTTCAGGGCTACACCTTC

J gene: TRBJ2-7
clone size: -
D gene: -
V gene: TRBV20-1
CDR3 protein: CSARLAHEQYF
CDR3 DNA: TGCAGTGCTAGACTAGCCCACGAGCAGTACTTC

J gene: TRBJ1-6
clone size: -
D gene: TRBD1
V gene: TRBV30
CDR3 protein: CAWNDRVDSPLHF
CDR3 DNA: TGTGCGTGGAACGACAGGGTTGATTCACCCCTCCACTTT

J gene: TRBJ2-5
clone size: -
D gene: -
V gene: TRBV7-2
CDR3 protein: CASSLAPGRKYQETQYF
CDR3 DNA: TGTGCCAGCAGCTTGGCCCCGGGTCGGAAGTACCAAGAGACCCAGTACTTC

J gene: TRBJ1-2
clone size: -
D gene: -
V gene: TRBV27
CDR3 protein: CASSPTHYGYTF
CDR3 DNA: TGTGCCAGCAGTCCAACACACTATGGCTACACCTTC

J gene: TRBJ1-5
clone size: few
D gene: -
V gene: TRBV6-2/TRBV6-3
CDR3 protein: CASSSGGSQPQHF
CDR3 DNA: TGTGCCAGCAGTTCTGGGGGCTCGCAGCCCCAGCATTTT

J gene: TRBJ1-3
clone size: few
D gene: -
V gene: TRBV2
CDR3 protein: CASSGGAGNTIYF
CDR3 DNA: TGTGCCAGCAGTGGGGGGGCTGGAAACACCATATATTTT

J gene: TRBJ2-1
clone size: -
D gene: TRBD1
V gene: TRBV14
CDR3 protein: CASSQVGGQGRWNEQFF
CDR3 DNA: TGTGCCAGCAGCCAAGTTGGCGGACAGGGACGTTGGAATGAGCAGTTCTTC

J gene: TRBJ1-2
clone size: -
D gene: -
V gene: TRBV7-9
CDR3 protein: CASSFGRANYGYTF
CDR3 DNA: TGTGCCAGCAGCTTCGGCAGGGCTAACTATGGCTACACCTTC

J gene: TRBJ2-7
clone size: -
D gene: -
V gene: TRBV27
CDR3 protein: CASSLSRGPSYEQYF
CDR3 DNA: TGTGCCAGCAGTTTATCGCGGGGGCCCTCCTACGAGCAGTACTTC

J gene: TRBJ1-6
clone size: -
D gene: -
V gene: TRBV4-1
CDR3 protein: CASSQTRVLYNSPLHF
CDR3 DNA: TGCGCCAGCAGCCAGACTAGGGTACTCTATAATTCACCCCTCCACTTT

J gene: TRBJ1-2
clone size: -
D gene: TRBD1
V gene: TRBV14
CDR3 protein: CASSQDRGTGRYTF
CDR3 DNA: TGTGCCAGCAGCCAAGATCGGGGGACAGGGCGCTACACCTTC

J gene: TRBJ1-3
clone size: once
D gene: TRBD1
V gene: TRBV9
CDR3 protein: CASSVEAGGNGNTIYF
CDR3 DNA: TGTGCCAGCAGCGTAGAGGCAGGGGGTAATGGAAACACCATATATTTT

J gene: TRBJ1-1
clone size: -
D gene: TRBD1
V gene: TRBV5-1
CDR3 protein: CASSLVTGRTEAFF
CDR3 DNA: TGCGCCAGCAGCTTGGTGACAGGGCGTACTGAAGCTTTCTTT

J gene: TRBJ2-7
clone size: -
D gene: -
V gene: TRBV7-2
CDR3 protein: CASSWEAAGLYGEQYF
CDR3 DNA: TGTGCCAGCAGCTGGGAGGCAGCGGGCCTTTATGGCGAGCAGTACTTC

J gene: TRBJ1-4
clone size: once
D gene: -
V gene: TRBV5-1
CDR3 protein: CASSLGQYNEKLFF
CDR3 DNA: TGCGCCAGCAGCTTGGGGCAGTATAATGAAAAACTGTTTTTT

J gene: TRBJ1-6
clone size: few
D gene: TRBD1
V gene: TRBV6-4
CDR3 protein: CASRRTGGSPLHF
CDR3 DNA: TGTGCCAGCAGACGGACAGGAGGGTCACCCCTCCACTTT

J gene: TRBJ1-1
clone size: -
D gene: -
V gene: TRBV27
CDR3 protein: CASSPTGLGNTEAFF
CDR3 DNA: TGTGCCAGCAGTCCTACAGGGTTGGGAAACACTGAAGCTTTCTTT

J gene: TRBJ1-2
clone size: -
D gene: TRBD1
V gene: TRBV5-5
CDR3 protein: CASSLSLAGGSYGYTF
CDR3 DNA: TGTGCCAGCAGCTTGAGTCTCGCAGGGGGCAGCTATGGCTACACCTTC

J gene: TRBJ1-5
clone size: -
D gene: -
V gene: TRBV7-9
CDR3 protein: CASSMGDQPQHF
CDR3 DNA: TGTGCCAGCAGTATGGGAGATCAGCCCCAGCATTTT

J gene: TRBJ2-7
clone size: few
D gene: -
V gene: TRBV7-8
CDR3 protein: CASSSPLGEYEQYF
CDR3 DNA: TGTGCCAGCAGCTCCCCACTAGGCGAGTACGAGCAGTACTTC

J gene: TRBJ1-2
clone size: -
D gene: -
V gene: TRBV30
CDR3 protein: CAWSFTSGGVGYTF
CDR3 DNA: TGTGCCTGGTCCTTCACCTCGGGGGGAGTCGGCTACACCTTC

J gene: TRBJ1-5
clone size: once
D gene: -
V gene: TRBV19
CDR3 protein: CASSSQGSSNQPQHF
CDR3 DNA: TGTGCCAGTAGTTCTCAGGGTTCAAGCAATCAGCCCCAGCATTTT

J gene: TRBJ1-1
clone size: -
D gene: -
V gene: TRBV12-3/TRBV12-4
CDR3 protein: CASSFEGNTEAFF
CDR3 DNA: TGTGCCAGCAGTTTTGAGGGGAACACTGAAGCTTTCTTT

J gene: TRBJ1-2
clone size: -
D gene: TRBD1
V gene: TRBV7-9
CDR3 protein: CASSSQGASSGYTF
CDR3 DNA: TGTGCCAGCAGCTCACAGGGGGCTTCTTCGGGCTACACCTTC

J gene: TRBJ1-2
clone size: -
D gene: TRBD1
V gene: TRBV6-5
CDR3 protein: CASRMGPGQGYGYTF
CDR3 DNA: TGTGCCAGCAGGATGGGACCGGGACAGGGCTATGGCTACACCTTC

J gene: TRBJ2-1
clone size: -
D gene: -
V gene: TRBV6-2/TRBV6-3
CDR3 protein: CASSPLGDRFNEQFF
CDR3 DNA: TGTGCCAGCAGCCCTTTGGGCGACAGATTCAATGAGCAGTTCTTC

J gene: TRBJ1-1
clone size: -
D gene: -
V gene: TRBV7-9
CDR3 protein: CASSSLRGNTEAFF
CDR3 DNA: TGTGCCAGCAGTAGCCTCAGGGGGAACACTGAAGCTTTCTTT

J gene: TRBJ1-1
clone size: -
D gene: -
V gene: TRBV19
CDR3 protein: CASSRQYNTEAFF
CDR3 DNA: TGTGCCAGTAGTCGACAGTACAACACTGAAGCTTTCTTT

J gene: TRBJ1-2
clone size: -
D gene: -
V gene: TRBV11-2
CDR3 protein: CASSLALNYGYTF
CDR3 DNA: TGTGCCAGCAGCTTAGCCCTCAACTATGGCTACACCTTC

J gene: TRBJ2-1
clone size: few
D gene: -
V gene: TRBV9
CDR3 protein: CASTSGVSYNEQFF
CDR3 DNA: TGTGCCAGCACATCGGGGGTATCCTACAATGAGCAGTTCTTC

J gene: TRBJ2-1
clone size: -
D gene: -
V gene: TRBV9
CDR3 protein: CASSVVGQSNEQFF
CDR3 DNA: TGTGCCAGCAGCGTAGTAGGACAGAGCAATGAGCAGTTCTTC

J gene: TRBJ2-2
clone size: -
D gene: -
V gene: TRBV4-3
CDR3 protein: CASSQDPQSAEGHSGWGELFF
CDR3 DNA: TGCGCCAGCAGCCAAGATCCTCAAAGCGCCGAGGGACACTCTGGTTGGGGGGAGCTGTTTTTT

J gene: TRBJ2-3
clone size: -
D gene: -
V gene: TRBV3-1/TRBV3-2
CDR3 protein: CASSHADTQYF
CDR3 DNA: TGTGCCAGCAGCCATGCGGATACGCAGTATTTT

J gene: TRBJ2-7
clone size: -
D gene: TRBD2
V gene: TRBV5-1
CDR3 protein: CASSLGRSGDYYEQYF
CDR3 DNA: TGCGCCAGCAGCTTGGGCAGGAGCGGGGATTACTACGAGCAGTACTTC

J gene: TRBJ1-5
clone size: -
D gene: TRBD1
V gene: TRBV9
CDR3 protein: CASSGGTGNQPQHF
CDR3 DNA: TGTGCCAGCAGCGGAGGGACAGGCAATCAGCCCCAGCATTTT

J gene: TRBJ1-1
clone size: once
D gene: TRBD1
V gene: TRBV15
CDR3 protein: CATSRDFTGTGGTEAFF
CDR3 DNA: TGTGCCACCAGCAGAGATTTTACCGGGACAGGAGGGACTGAAGCTTTCTTT

J gene: TRBJ1-1
clone size: -
D gene: -
V gene: TRBV7-2
CDR3 protein: CASSLTYTEAFF
CDR3 DNA: TGTGCCAGCAGCTTGACATACACTGAAGCTTTCTTT

J gene: TRBJ2-3
clone size: -
D gene: TRBD2
V gene: TRBV11-2
CDR3 protein: CASDGGGGRGTQYF
CDR3 DNA: TGTGCCAGCGACGGCGGGGGGGGCCGGGGCACGCAGTATTTT

J gene: TRBJ2-1
clone size: -
D gene: TRBD2
V gene: TRBV4-2
CDR3 protein: CASSQDPSGGAQYNEQFF
CDR3 DNA: TGTGCCAGCAGCCAAGACCCTAGCGGGGGGGCCCAATACAATGAGCAGTTCTTC

J gene: TRBJ2-3
clone size: once
D gene: -
V gene: TRBV3-1/TRBV3-2
CDR3 protein: CASSRAGVDTQYF
CDR3 DNA: TGTGCCAGCAGTCGCGCAGGGGTGGATACGCAGTATTTT

J gene: TRBJ2-5
clone size: -
D gene: -
V gene: TRBV9
CDR3 protein: CASSVGWDTSWAQYF
CDR3 DNA: TGTGCCAGCAGCGTAGGTTGGGACACGTCGTGGGCCCAGTACTTC

J gene: TRBJ2-3
clone size: -
D gene: TRBD2
V gene: TRBV9
CDR3 protein: CASSSEETSGNATQYF
CDR3 DNA: TGTGCCAGCAGCTCAGAGGAGACTAGCGGAAACGCTACGCAGTATTTT

J gene: TRBJ2-7
clone size: many
D gene: -
V gene: TRBV20-1
CDR3 protein: CSASRADEQYF
CDR3 DNA: TGCAGTGCTAGTCGTGCGGACGAGCAGTACTTC

J gene: TRBJ2-7
clone size: -
D gene: -
V gene: TRBV9
CDR3 protein: CASSEASNSEQYF
CDR3 DNA: TGTGCCAGCAGCGAAGCCTCGAATTCCGAGCAGTACTTC

J gene: TRBJ1-2
clone size: -
D gene: -
V gene: TRBV4-3
CDR3 protein: CASSPNRVNYGYTF
CDR3 DNA: TGCGCCAGCAGCCCTAACAGGGTAAACTATGGCTACACCTTC